This entry lists 2 T cell receptor beta chains sequenced from one sample in a study of T cells in women clearing cervical HPV infection. Measured with immunoSEQ multiplex PCR; TCRdb has only the in-frame clones, and not every one. This sample's clone table lists about 22,000 clones. The sample comprised blood buffy coat. The receptor source for this set is a woman between 18 and 75 years old with a cervical HPV16 infection that either progressed to CIN3+ or cleared (not recorded which).

A word on this clone: From the germline J gene comes the end of the CDR3, since the read stops 3 residues before it. The chain has TRBV10-1 and TRBJ2-3; 8 bases map to TRBD2. Germline values: CDR1 WNHNN, CDR2 SYGVQD (reference sequence). With 4 bases clipped from V and 4 bases from J, the junction kept 7 bases outside the gene matches. This CDR3 has 15 amino acids. CDR3 DNA (partial): TGCGCCAGCAGTGTAACCCGCGGGAGGCCAGATACG. Translated, it gives CASSVTRGRPDT. The whole CDR3 region reads CASSVTRGRPDTQYF.

With respect to this clone: The read ends 3 residues before the CDR3 terminus; that terminus is restored from the germline J gene. The J gene is TRBJ1-4, the V gene TRBV14; D possibly corresponds to TRBD1 (5 bases). The CDR3 contains 16 residues. Germline lookup yields CDR1 SGHDN and CDR2 FVKESK. The sequenced part of the CDR3 DNA is TGTGCCAGCAGCCAAGGTCAGCTATCTGGGGCCAACGTA. Protein sequence: CASSQGQLSGANV. The whole CDR3 reads CASSQGQLSGANVLFF.